This T cell receptor (beta chain) was sequenced during a study of PD-1 blockade in mismatch repair-deficient tumors. Study background: Patients had around 11 mismatch repair-deficient cancer types and were previously treated and progressing.

Every patient had mismatch repair deficiency by PCR or immunohistochemistry. TCRs were sequenced from a few patients responding to pembrolizumab. Germline assignment: CDR1 SGHTS and CDR2 YDEGEE. With V trimmed by 4 bases and J by 5 bases, 9 bases remained unmatched. This CDR3 region has 15 residues. Repertoires were generated with immunoSEQ multiplex PCR, while TCRdb's copy carries only in-frame clones and drops some. The sample consists of about 110,000 clones, about 74% of them appearing once. V is TRBV5-8 and J is TRBJ2-5; 9 positions match TRBD2. This TCR derives from an adult with mismatch repair-deficient cancer. This sample comprised peripheral blood, obtained 60 to 65 weeks after starting pembrolizumab. The CDR3 here is CASSVGGRATETQYF. The CDR3 DNA follows: TGTGCCAGCAGCGTCGGCGGGAGGGCCACGGAGACCCAGTACTTC.